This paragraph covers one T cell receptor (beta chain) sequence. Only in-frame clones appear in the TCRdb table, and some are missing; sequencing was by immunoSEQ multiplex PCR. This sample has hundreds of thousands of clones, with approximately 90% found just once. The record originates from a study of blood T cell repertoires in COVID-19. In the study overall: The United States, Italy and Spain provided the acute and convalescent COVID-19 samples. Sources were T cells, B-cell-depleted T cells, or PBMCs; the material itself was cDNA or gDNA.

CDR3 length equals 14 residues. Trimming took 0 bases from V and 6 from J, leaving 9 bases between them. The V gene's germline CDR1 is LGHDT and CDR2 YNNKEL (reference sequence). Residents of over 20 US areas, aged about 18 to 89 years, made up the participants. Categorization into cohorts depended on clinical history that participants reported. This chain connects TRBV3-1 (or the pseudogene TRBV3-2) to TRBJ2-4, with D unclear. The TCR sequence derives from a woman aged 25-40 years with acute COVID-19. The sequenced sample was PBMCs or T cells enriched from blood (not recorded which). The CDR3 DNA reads TGTGCCAGCAGCCAAGAGTACGCGTCAAACATTCAGTACTTC. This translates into CASSQEYASNIQYF.